Each of the 20 T cell receptor beta chains below was sequenced from the same sample in a study of regulatory T cells in long-lasting Graves disease. Time point given: newly diagnosed GD, antithyroid drugs for less than 3 months. Extracted PBMC RNA gave rise to the TCR library. Building of the TCR beta libraries involved iRepertoire HTBI primers and Arm-PCR of CDR3 regions. MiXCR, applied by TCRdb to the multiplex PCR reads, yields one record per CDR3 protein. The table lists about 610,000 distinct CDR3 sequences, 15% to 20% of them singletons, with 12% in the top ten. The sample also formed part of further work on T cells in Graves' hyperthyroidism and ophthalmopathy.

Sequencing used peripheral blood mononuclear cells (PBMCs), obtained at new diagnosis, from a patient treated with antithyroid drugs. These receptors came from a man younger than 30 with Graves disease.

This clonotype was counted between two and nine times. This sequence joins TRBV24-1 and TRBJ2-2; D might be TRBD1 (6 bases). Per germline, CDR1 KGHDR and CDR2 SFDVKD. Trimming left V 3 bases short and J 0 bases short, with 10 bases between. CDR3 size: 16 residues. CDR3 amino acids: CATSDARTANTGELFF. The CDR3 DNA follows: TGTGCCACCAGTGATGCCAGGACAGCGAACACCGGGGAGCTGTTTTTT.

The table lists this clonotype with many counts. The rearrangement uses TRBV2 and TRBJ2-1; 12 nucleotides align to TRBD2. Germline-derived CDR1 and CDR2 are SNHLY and FYNNEI. This CDR3 region has 14 residues. V trimming: 8 bases; J trimming: 8 bases; junction bases outside the gene matches: 7. CDR3 amino acids: CASETSGRIDEQFF. CDR3 in DNA: TGTGCCAGCGAGACTAGCGGGAGAATCGATGAGCAGTTCTTC.

The J gene is TRBJ2-2, the V gene TRBV19; 9 nucleotides line up with TRBD2. The CDR3 spans 15 residues. Germline CDR1 is LNHDA and CDR2 is SQIVND (reference sequence). V was pared by 7 bases and J by 4 bases, with 7 bases of the junction left unmatched. The CDR3: CASTWGSGSTGELFF. CDR3 nucleotide sequence: TGTGCCAGTACCTGGGGTAGCGGGAGCACCGGGGAGCTGTTTTTT.

At least ten counts were recorded for this clonotype. The V and J genes are TRBV12-3 or TRBV12-4 and TRBJ1-1; D remains ambiguous. With 6 bases removed from V and 0 bases from J, the gap between germline ends came to 17 bases. This CDR3 is 16 amino acids long. The CDR3 DNA is TGTGCCAGCAGCCCCACCGAAATAGGGATGAACACTGAAGCTTTCTTT. The encoded protein is CASSPTEIGMNTEAFF.

This clonotype was observed a few times. The genes are TRBV5-1 and TRBJ2-5, with 9 bases fitting TRBD2. The V and J ends lost 1 base and 5 bases, in that order; junction bases with no gene match: 9. This CDR3 contains 16 residues. Germline lookup yields CDR1 SGHRS and CDR2 YFSETQ. The DNA of the CDR3 is TGCGCCAGCAGCTTGATGGCTAGCGGGACGGCCGAGACCCAGTACTTC. Translation: CASSLMASGTAETQYF.

The rearrangement links TRBV7-2 to TRBJ2-7, with 11 bases fitting TRBD2. V lost 3 bases to trimming and J lost 8 bases; unmatched junction nucleotides: 6. Germline V gene data show CDR1 as SGHTA and CDR2 as FQGNSA. This CDR3 is built from 14 residues. CDR3: CASSFTSGSGKQYF. DNA of the CDR3: TGTGCCAGCAGCTTTACTAGCGGGAGTGGGAAGCAGTACTTC.

This clonotype has just a few counts. This may arise from a read error, as a much more abundant clone is one base away. This chain links TRBV30 with TRBJ2-3, with no clear D. The CDR3 length is 12 residues. With 4 bases removed from V and 0 bases from J, the gap between germline ends came to 5 bases. Germline CDR1 GTSNPN, CDR2 SVGIG (reference sequence). The CDR3 is CAWTGSTDTQYF. Written as DNA, the CDR3 is TGTGCCTGGACGGGTAGCACAGATACGCAGTATTTT.

There are a few counts of this clonotype. The chain combines TRBV19 with TRBJ2-7; 9 bases fit TRBD1. Germline assignment: CDR1 LNHDA and CDR2 SQIVND (reference sequence). The CDR3 extends over 14 amino acids. J lost 4 bases, V lost 5 bases, and 6 bases had no gene match. CDR3 DNA sequence: TGTGCCAGTAGTCTTCGACAGGGGGTATACGAGCAGTACTTC. It encodes CASSLRQGVYEQYF.

This clonotype was picked up many times. CDR3 loop: CASSYPAGSTDTQYF. CDR3 coding DNA: TGTGCCAGCAGTTACCCCGCCGGGAGCACAGATACGCAGTATTTT. This sequence joins TRBV6-2 or TRBV6-3 and TRBJ2-3; no clear D. V lost 2 bases and J lost 0, with 9 bases in between. The CDR3 runs 15 residues. Germline CDR1 MNHEY, CDR2 SVGEGT.

Here the CDR3 reads CASSLGLGRGYGYTF. Written as DNA, the CDR3 is TGTGCCAGCAGTTTAGGCCTGGGGCGTGGCTATGGCTACACCTTC. The chain carries TRBV28 and TRBJ1-2, with D possibly matching TRBD1 (5 bases). This CDR3 contains 15 residues. V gave up 2 bases and J gave up 4 bases, with 14 bases separating them. CDR1 is MDHEN and CDR2 is SYDVKM in the germline V gene.

V is TRBV7-9 and J is TRBJ2-7; 11 bases line up with TRBD2. Germline assignment: CDR1 SEHNR and CDR2 FQNEAQ (reference sequence). V lost 1 base and J lost 2; bases outside the gene matches: 4. The CDR3 is made up of 16 amino acids. CDR3 loop: CASSLGRLAGTYEQYF. As DNA, the CDR3 is TGTGCCAGCAGCTTAGGTCGACTAGCGGGAACCTACGAGCAGTACTTC. The full variable domain, its missing parts supplied by reference TRBV7-9 and TRBJ2-7, is DTGVSQNPRHKITKRGQNVTFRCDPISEHNRLYWYRQTLGQGPEFLTYFQNEAQLEKSRLLSDRFSAERPKGSFSTLEIQRTEQGDSAMYLCASSLGRLAGTYEQYFGPGTRLTVT.

V gene TRBV7-8 combines with J gene TRBJ1-2; 9 nucleotides agree with TRBD1. There are 16 residues in the CDR3. Germline V gives CDR1 SGHVS, CDR2 FQNEAQ. After removal of 5 bases from V and 8 bases from J, the junction contained 15 bases not matched to a gene. The CDR3 here is CASSPGTGSLTLGYTF. In DNA, the CDR3 is TGTGCCAGCAGCCCGGGGACAGGGAGCCTAACGTTGGGCTACACCTTC. Together with reference TRBV7-8 and TRBJ1-2, the CDR3 gives the full variable domain: GAGVSQSPRYKVAKRGQDVALRCDPISGHVSLFWYQQALGQGPEFLTYFQNEAQLDKSGLPSDRFFAERPEGSVSTLKIQRTQQEDSAVYLCASSPGTGSLTLGYTFGSGTRLTVV.

With respect to this clonotype: A read error may explain this, as a much larger clone is one base away. The chain recombines TRBV20-1 with TRBJ2-1; D unresolved. The CDR3 contains 14 residues. Germline lookup yields CDR1 DFQATT and CDR2 SNEGSKA (reference sequence). In nucleotides, the CDR3 is TGCAGTGCTAGAGATGATGGAGTGGGAAATGAGCAGTCCTTC. It encodes CSARDDGVGNEQSF.

The V gene is TRBV3-1, the J gene TRBJ1-4, with a weak D call TRBD1 (6 bases). Looked up from germline, CDR1 is LGHDT and CDR2 is YNNKEL (reference sequence). The CDR3 contains 14 residues. Trimming removed 3 bases at V and 2 bases at J, with 7 bases between. CDR3 in amino acids: CASSQRGTNEKLFF. The CDR3 DNA sequence: TGTGCCAGCAGCCAGAGGGGGACTAATGAAAAACTGTTTTTT. Full variable domain (rest looked up from reference TRBV3-1 and TRBJ1-4): DTAVSQTPKYLVTQMGNDKSIKCEQNLGHDTMYWYKQDSKKFLKIMFSYNNKELIINETVPNRFSPKSPDKAHLNLHINSLELGDSAVYFCASSQRGTNEKLFFGSGTQLSVL.

This clonotype was found many times. The V call is TRBV27, the J call TRBJ2-7; D is unresolved. The CDR3 is made up of 15 amino acids. Trimming took off 5 bases at V and 0 bases at J, with 14 bases between the two ends. Per germline, CDR1 MNHEY and CDR2 SMNVEV (reference sequence). The CDR3 nucleotides are TGTGCCAGCAGTCCCACCCCCTGGGTCTCCTACGAGCAGTACTTC. Its protein product is CASSPTPWVSYEQYF.

In this sample, this clonotype turned up many times. CDR3 protein: CASSFLRDRVKTQYF. The CDR3 coding sequence is TGTGCCAGCAGTTTTCTACGGGACAGGGTAAAGACCCAGTACTTC. The gene calls are TRBV27 and TRBJ2-5; 9 nucleotides match TRBD1. The CDR3 length is 15 residues. J lost 6 bases, V lost 3 bases, and 8 bases had no gene match. Germline CDR1 and CDR2: MNHEY and SMNVEV (reference sequence).

The table lists this clonotype with many counts. V usage is TRBV5-1 and J usage is TRBJ2-7, with D possibly matching TRBD2 (7 bases). CDR1 and CDR2 (germline): SGHRS, YFSETQ. CDR3 length equals 14 residues. Trimming left V 4 bases short and J 2 bases short, with 13 bases between. The CDR3 loop is CASSPRRGPYEQYF. Here the CDR3 DNA reads TGCGCCAGCAGCCCGCGGCGGGGGCCCTACGAGCAGTACTTC.

As concerns this clonotype: This may come from a read error, since a much larger clone is one base off. The rearrangement links TRBV11-2 to TRBJ2-1; D possibly matches TRBD1 or TRBD2 (6 bases each). CDR1 SGHAT and CDR2 FQNNGV come from the germline V gene. The CDR3 has 16 amino acids. The V end lost 6 bases, the J end lost 4 bases, and 19 bases lay between the germline ends. The DNA of the CDR3 is TGTGCCAGCAGTGAGGGGGGCAGGGGTCGGTACAATGAGCAGTTCTTC. It translates to CASSEGGRGRYNEQFF.

This clonotype was recorded at least ten times. The chain uses TRBV2 and TRBJ1-2; D remains unclear. V shed 0 bases and J shed 7 bases, with 9 bases lying between them. There are 13 residues in the CDR3. The germline V gene encodes CDR1 SNHLY and CDR2 FYNNEI. CDR3 nucleotides: TGTGCCAGCAGTGAAGCGCGGGCTGTTGGCTACACCTTC. This encodes CASSEARAVGYTF.

As for this clonotype: A much larger clone differs from this one at a single base, so this may be a read error. The V gene is TRBV7-8, the J gene TRBJ2-7; 7 bases align to TRBD1. CDR3 length equals 16 residues. Germline lookup yields CDR1 SGHVS and CDR2 FQNEAQ. In nucleotides, the CDR3 is TGTGCCAGCAGTTTGACTCCGGGACAGCCAACCATCGAGCGGTACTTC. Translating gives CASSLTPGQPTIERYF.